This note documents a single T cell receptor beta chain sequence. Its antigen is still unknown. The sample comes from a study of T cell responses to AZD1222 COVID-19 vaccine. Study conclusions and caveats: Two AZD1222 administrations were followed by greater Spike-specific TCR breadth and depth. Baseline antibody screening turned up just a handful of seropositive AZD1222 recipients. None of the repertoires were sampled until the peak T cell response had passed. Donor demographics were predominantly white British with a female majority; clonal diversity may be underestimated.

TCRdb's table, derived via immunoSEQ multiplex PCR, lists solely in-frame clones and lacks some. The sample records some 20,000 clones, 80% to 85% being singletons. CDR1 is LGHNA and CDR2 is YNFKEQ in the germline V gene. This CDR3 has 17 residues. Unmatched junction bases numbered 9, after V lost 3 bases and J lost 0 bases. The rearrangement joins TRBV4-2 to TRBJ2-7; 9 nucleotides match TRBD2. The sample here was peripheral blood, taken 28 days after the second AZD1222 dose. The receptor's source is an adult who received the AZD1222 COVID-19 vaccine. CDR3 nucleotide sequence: TGTGCCAGCAGCCAGGAGGCCGTGGGACTAGCCTCCTACGAGCAGTACTTC. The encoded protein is CASSQEAVGLASYEQYF.